Each of the 26 T cell receptor beta chains below was sequenced from the same sample in a study of identifying expanded T cells in peripheral blood (dated by TCRdb to about 2019). The library was prepared using the immunoSEQ multiplex PCR assay. In its TCRdb copy, this immuneACCESS table keeps in-frame sequences only and misses some clones. Where compared with another copy, unresolved V genes explain less than half of these, and the others have no known cause. Across this sample there are roughly 100,000 clones, with around nine tenths seen only once. Over 15% of the sample is in the top ten clones. Sequencing input: blood. Every receptor here comes from a person aged 18-69 years in good health.

This sequence joins TRBV7-6 and TRBJ2-5, with D tentatively TRBD2 (6 bases). Deletions cut 2 bases from V and 1 base from J, with 20 bases between. CDR3 size: 18 residues. Germline loops: CDR1 SGHVS, CDR2 FNYEAQ. CDR3 bases: TGTGCCAGCAGCTTAATGGCGGGGAGATTGAGTATCCAAGAGACCCAGTACTTC. It is translated as CASSLMAGRLSIQETQYF.

The genes are TRBV6-1 and TRBJ2-2, with TRBD2 as a possible D gene (6 bases). The CDR3 is 14 amino acids. Germline assignment: CDR1 MNHNS and CDR2 SASEGT. V lost 3 bases, J lost 8 bases, and 13 bases lay in between. The CDR3 DNA sequence: TGTGCCAGCAGTGAGGGCGGGGCGTGGGGGGAGCTGTTTTTT. Amino acids: CASSEGGAWGELFF.

V usage is TRBV5-6 and J usage is TRBJ2-7, with D possibly being TRBD1 (5 bases). This CDR3 contains 16 residues. Germline V CDR1 and CDR2: SGHDT, YYEEEE. Trimming pared 6 bases from V and 2 bases from J, leaving 21 bases between. CDR3 region: CASNLGGAGFTYEQYF. The CDR3 DNA is TGTGCCAGCAACCTTGGTGGGGCAGGGTTTACCTACGAGCAGTACTTC.

This clone is a singleton in its sample. This chain connects TRBV28 to TRBJ2-3, with 9 positions matching TRBD2. This CDR3 spans 16 amino acids. The V and J ends lost 4 bases and 0 bases, in that order; junction bases with no gene match: 5. CDR1 and CDR2 from the germline V gene are MDHEN and SYDVKM. The CDR3 protein is CASSSYTSGSTDTQYF. As DNA, the CDR3 is TGTGCCAGCAGTTCCTATACTAGCGGGAGCACAGATACGCAGTATTTT.

The CDR3 DNA reads TGTGCCAGCAGCCCATCACTTTTGCAGGCCTACGAGCAGTACTTC. Protein: CASSPSLLQAYEQYF. V is TRBV7-2 and J is TRBJ2-7; D call uncertain. Germline V gene sequence: CDR1 SGHTA, CDR2 FQGNSA. The length of the CDR3 is 15 residues. Trimming took 5 bases from V and 2 from J, leaving 16 bases between them.

The rearrangement links TRBV5-1 to TRBJ1-1, with TRBD1 matching over 9 bases. V gave up 4 bases and J gave up 4 bases; unmatched junction bases: 5. From germline, CDR1 is SGHRS and CDR2 YFSETQ. This CDR3 spans 14 amino acids. Here the CDR3 reads CASSTTTGGTEAFF. The CDR3 DNA follows: TGCGCCAGCAGCACCACGACAGGGGGCACTGAAGCTTTCTTT.

In this sample, this clone turned up once. This chain joins TRBV4-1 and TRBJ1-2; perhaps TRBD1 as D (6 bases). CDR3 length: 16 residues. CDR1 and CDR2 (germline): MGHRA, YSYEKL. V lost 2 bases, J lost 0 bases, and 13 bases lay in between. This chain's CDR3 is CASSQRQVSTNYGYTF. For the CDR3, the DNA is TGCGCCAGCAGCCAACGACAGGTATCGACTAACTATGGCTACACCTTC.

The V call is TRBV7-9, the J call TRBJ1-4; D might be TRBD1 (6 bases). Trimming shortened V by 7 bases and J by 2 bases, and 23 bases separated the two germline ends. This CDR3 comprises 18 residues. The V gene's germline CDR1 is SEHNR and CDR2 FQNEAQ (reference sequence). As DNA, the CDR3 is TGTGCCAGCAACAAGCTTAGGTGGGGGGCGACGACTAATGAAAAACTGTTTTTT. This translates into CASNKLRWGATTNEKLFF.

This chain joins TRBV19 and TRBJ2-1; the match to TRBD1 covers 9 bases. There are 16 residues in the CDR3. V lost 6 bases, J lost 8 bases, and 14 bases stayed unmatched. Germline-derived CDR1 and CDR2 are LNHDA and SQIVND (reference sequence). The CDR3 sequence: CASRPLGTGKLYEQFF. The CDR3 region has the DNA TGTGCCAGTAGACCTTTAGGGACAGGGAAGTTGTATGAGCAGTTCTTC.

The chain joins TRBV4-1 to TRBJ2-1, with D unresolved. Germline V gives CDR1 MGHRA, CDR2 YSYEKL. The CDR3 is 17 amino acids. V was shortened by 2 bases and J by 3 bases, with 17 bases between the two germline ends. This chain's CDR3 is CASSQNPGWDSYNEQFF. The CDR3 nucleotides read TGCGCCAGCAGCCAAAATCCCGGTTGGGATAGCTACAATGAGCAGTTCTTC.

A word on this clone: Since a much larger clone is just one base distant, this may be a read error. In the same sample, other DNA sequences code for this CDR3. The chain couples TRBV9 to TRBJ1-2; D is possibly TRBD1 (6 bases). Deletions cut 4 bases from V and 4 bases from J, with 20 bases between. The germline V gene encodes CDR1 SGDLS and CDR2 YYNGEE. The CDR3 length is 16 residues. CDR3 sequence: CASSLEPTGYPYGYTF. CDR3 sequence (DNA): TGTGCCAGCAGCTTGGAACCAACAGGGTATCCCTATGGCTACACCTTC.

The V and J genes are TRBV27 and TRBJ2-1, with 9 bases aligning to TRBD1. V gave up 5 bases and J gave up 3 bases; unmatched junction bases: 5. The CDR3 length is 15 residues. Germline V gene data show CDR1 as MNHEY and CDR2 as SMNVEV (reference sequence). The CDR3 reads CASSLTGGGYNEQFF. The CDR3 bases are TGTGCCAGCAGTCTTACAGGGGGCGGCTACAATGAGCAGTTCTTC.

The chain joins TRBV7-8 to TRBJ2-5; the match to TRBD2 covers 13 bases. The CDR3 extends over 16 amino acids. The germline V gene has CDR1 SGHVS and CDR2 FQNEAQ. Trimming cost V 5 bases and J 6 bases; bases outside gene matches: 9. The CDR3 reads CASSNAGLAGDKTQYF. In DNA form, the CDR3 reads TGTGCCAGCAGCAATGCCGGACTAGCGGGGGATAAGACCCAGTACTTC.

The V call is TRBV29-1, the J call TRBJ2-7, with 9 bases aligning to TRBD1. The CDR3 spans 12 residues. Germline CDR1 and CDR2: SQVTM and ANQGSEA. The V and J ends lost 5 bases and 6 bases, in that order; junction bases with no gene match: 5. In DNA form, the CDR3 reads TGCAGCGTTAGGACAGGGGCCGTCGAGCAGTACTTC. Translation: CSVRTGAVEQYF.

The gene calls are TRBV20-1 and TRBJ2-7; D call uncertain. V was pared by 5 bases and J by 5 bases, with 7 bases between. The V gene's germline CDR1 is DFQATT and CDR2 SNEGSKA (reference sequence). The CDR3 is made up of 10 amino acids. In nucleotides, the CDR3 is TGCAGTGCTGGTTATAACGAGCAGTACTTC. Protein product: CSAGYNEQYF.

The chain carries TRBV10-1 and TRBJ2-3, with 9 bases fitting TRBD2. With 4 bases clipped from V and 0 bases from J, the junction kept 8 bases outside the gene matches. The CDR3 spans 17 residues. Germline CDR1 reads WNHNN; CDR2 reads SYGVQD (reference sequence). DNA for the CDR3: TGCGCCAGCAGTGGAAATAGCGGGGGCTCTAGCACAGATACGCAGTATTTT. It translates to CASSGNSGGSSTDTQYF.

The rearrangement joins TRBV11-2 to TRBJ1-1; weak D call: TRBD1 (5 bases). V lost 6 bases to trimming and J lost 4 bases, with 15 bases between them. The CDR3 is 14 residues long. Germline loops: CDR1 SGHAT, CDR2 FQNNGV. As DNA, the CDR3 is TGTGCCAGCAGACAGACAGCGAGTGGCACTGAAGCTTTCTTT. Amino acid sequence: CASRQTASGTEAFF.

The V call is TRBV27, the J call TRBJ1-1; unclear D gene. This CDR3 comprises 14 residues. Per the germline V gene, CDR1 is MNHEY and CDR2 is SMNVEV (reference sequence). V gave up 5 bases and J gave up 1 base, with 11 bases separating them. The CDR3 DNA sequence: TGTGCCAGCAGTGTGGCGCGAAGGAACACTGAAGCTTTCTTT. This translates into CASSVARRNTEAFF.

The gene calls are TRBV19 and TRBJ2-2; 8 bases match TRBD1. Germline V CDR1 and CDR2: LNHDA, SQIVND (reference sequence). V was clipped by 10 bases and J by 5 bases; unmatched bases: 12. The CDR3 spans 15 residues. The CDR3: CATPTGDRETGELFF. The CDR3 DNA sequence: TGTGCCACCCCGACAGGGGATCGGGAAACCGGGGAGCTGTTTTTT.

This chain uses TRBV10-3 with TRBJ1-5; D may be TRBD1 (6 bases). In germline, CDR1 is ENHRY, CDR2 SYGVKD. This CDR3 has 16 residues. V was clipped by 5 bases and J by 2 bases, with 16 bases between them. CDR3 sequence: CAISTRGGAGNQPQHF. The CDR3 nucleotides read TGTGCCATCAGTACCCGGGGGGGGGCGGGCAATCAGCCCCAGCATTTT.

This clone appeared a single time. V gene TRBV13 combines with J gene TRBJ2-3, with TRBD2 identical over 10 bases. The CDR3 is made up of 14 amino acids. The V gene end was trimmed by 3 bases and the J gene end by 6 bases; junction bases not matched to a gene: 3. Germline V gene sequence: CDR1 PRHDT, CDR2 FYEKMQ (reference sequence). The CDR3 DNA reads TGTGCCAGCAGCTTGGGACTAGCGATGGATACGCAGTATTTT. It is translated as CASSLGLAMDTQYF.

V gene TRBV7-9 combines with J gene TRBJ2-7, with 12 bases aligning to TRBD2. Trimming at V came to 5 bases and at J to 5 bases, leaving 7 bases not matched to a gene. The germline V gene has CDR1 SEHNR and CDR2 FQNEAQ (reference sequence). The CDR3 has 15 residues. The CDR3 reads CASSTRLAGVDEQYF. The CDR3 region has the DNA TGTGCCAGCAGCACAAGACTAGCGGGGGTAGACGAGCAGTACTTC.

V is TRBV28 and J is TRBJ1-1, with 7 bases fitting TRBD1. The CDR3 is 17 amino acids. Germline trimming cut 3 bases from V and 0 bases from J; bases unmatched to any gene: 10. The germline CDR1 and CDR2 sequences are MDHEN and SYDVKM. In nucleotides, the CDR3 is TGTGCCAGCAGTTTTGGAGGGGGCAAGGGGTTGAACACTGAAGCTTTCTTT. Protein: CASSFGGGKGLNTEAFF.

The V and J genes are TRBV19 and TRBJ1-5; 8 positions match TRBD1. With 3 bases clipped from V and 10 bases from J, the junction kept 8 bases outside the gene matches. Germline V gene sequence: CDR1 LNHDA, CDR2 SQIVND (reference sequence). The CDR3 is made up of 14 amino acids. The chain's CDR3 is CASSMGQVALPQHF. The CDR3 DNA is TGTGCCAGTAGTATGGGACAGGTCGCTCTTCCCCAGCATTTT.

The chain has TRBV2 and TRBJ1-2, with 9 bases that match TRBD1. This CDR3 contains 14 residues. Germline assignment: CDR1 SNHLY and CDR2 FYNNEI. Trimming took 1 base from V and 8 from J; bases not matched to a gene: 5. The CDR3 is CASSEDRGREGYTF. In DNA, the CDR3 is TGTGCCAGCAGTGAAGACAGGGGGCGCGAAGGCTACACCTTC.

The chain has TRBV6-5 and TRBJ2-3; 9 bases align to TRBD2. Germline trimming cut 3 bases from V and 3 bases from J; bases unmatched to any gene: 7. Germline lookup yields CDR1 MNHEY and CDR2 SVGAGI. The CDR3 consists of 16 residues. Here the CDR3 DNA reads TGTGCCAGCAGTTATGAAGCGGGGGGCAGGACAGATACGCAGTATTTT. Its translation: CASSYEAGGRTDTQYF.